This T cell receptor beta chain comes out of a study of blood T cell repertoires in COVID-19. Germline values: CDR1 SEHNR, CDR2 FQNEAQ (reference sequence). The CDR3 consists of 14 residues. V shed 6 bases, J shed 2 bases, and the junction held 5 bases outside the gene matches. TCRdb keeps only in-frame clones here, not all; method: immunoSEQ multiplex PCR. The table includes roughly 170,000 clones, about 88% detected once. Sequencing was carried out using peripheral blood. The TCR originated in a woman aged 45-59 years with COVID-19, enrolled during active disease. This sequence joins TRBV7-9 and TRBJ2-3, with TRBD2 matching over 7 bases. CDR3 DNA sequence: TGTGCCAGCAGTCCCGGACTAGTCACAGATACGCAGTATTTT. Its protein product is CASSPGLVTDTQYF. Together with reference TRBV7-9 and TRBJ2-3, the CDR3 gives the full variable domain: DTGVSQNPRHKITKRGQNVTFRCDPISEHNRLYWYRQTLGQGPEFLTYFQNEAQLEKSRLLSDRFSAERPKGSFSTLEIQRTEQGDSAMYLCASSPGLVTDTQYFGPGTRLTVL.